These T cell receptor beta chains were read from a single sample in a study of blood T cell repertoires in COVID-19. Data came from immunoSEQ multiplex PCR; TCRdb stores just in-frame clones and leaves some out. The profile covers tens of thousands of clones, with approximately 90% appearing a single time and 1.7% taken by the ten largest. Input material: peripheral blood. These receptors originate from a man between 60 and 75 years old with acute or convalescent COVID-19. CDR3s include the opening cysteine and the closing phenylalanine or tryptophan. A D gene is named only where the DNA matches it firmly. Clone size is given for some rows only: seen once, a few or many times, or a class if the clone is expanded.

>TRBD2|NA|TRBJ2-2|TRBV2
TGTGCCAGCAAGGAGACTAGCGGGTCAGGCGGGGAGCTGTTTTTT
CASKETSGSGGELFF
>TRBD2|NA|TRBJ2-3|TRBV5-1
TGCGCCAGCAGCCCCTCCGGACTAGCAGGTGATACGCAGTATTTT
CASSPSGLAGDTQYF
>NA|NA|TRBJ1-1|TRBV28
TGTGCCAGCAGTTACGAGGTTCTTCTGAACACTGAAGCTTTCTTT
CASSYEVLLNTEAFF
>TRBD2|NA|TRBJ2-1|TRBV28
TGTGCCAGCAGTTTATGGGCGGCTGTGGAGCGGGAGGTCCCCAATGAGCAGTTCTTC
CASSLWAAVEREVPNEQFF
>TRBD2|NA|TRBJ2-7|TRBV13
TGTGCCAGCAGCCAACGACTAGCGGGGCCTACCTACGAGCAGTACTTC
CASSQRLAGPTYEQYF
>TRBD2|NA|TRBJ2-7|TRBV14
TGTGCCAGCAGCCAAGCGTGGGGAGGGCGTCCGGAGGAGCAGTACTTC
CASSQAWGGRPEEQYF
>NA|once|TRBJ1-4|TRBV19
TGTGCCAGTAGTGCCTGGCCCGGGGAGAATGAAAAACTGTTTTTT
CASSAWPGENEKLFF
>NA|NA|TRBJ2-1|TRBV2
TGTGCCAGCACCCCTCTTTTCAGCGGATTGCCAAACAATGAGCAGTTCTTC
CASTPLFSGLPNNEQFF
>TRBD2|NA|TRBJ2-2|TRBV6-2/TRBV6-3
TGTGCCAGCAGTAGAAGACCTCTAGCGGGAGGGCGGAACACCGGGGAGCTGTTTTTT
CASSRRPLAGGRNTGELFF
>TRBD2|NA|TRBJ2-1|TRBV6-6
TGTGCCAGCACCCGACCTAGCGGTAGCTCCTACAATGAGCAGTTCTTC
CASTRPSGSSYNEQFF
>NA|NA|TRBJ1-1|TRBV7-2
TGTGCCAGCAGCTCAATGAGCGGAAAGAACACTGAAGCTTTCTTT
CASSSMSGKNTEAFF
>TRBD2|NA|TRBJ2-7|TRBV10-3
TGTGCCATCAGTGTAACTCGGCTAGCGGGCCACTACGAGCAGTACTTC
CAISVTRLAGHYEQYF
>TRBD1|NA|TRBJ2-5|TRBV7-9
TGTGCCAGCAGCCGGGTTCTTGGGACAGAGACCTCCAAGGAGACCCAGTACTTC
CASSRVLGTETSKETQYF
>TRBD2|NA|TRBJ2-3|TRBV24-1
TGTGCCACCAGTGACCGACTAGCGGGAGGGCCGGGCACAGATACGCAGTATTTT
CATSDRLAGGPGTDTQYF
>TRBD2|NA|TRBJ2-3|TRBV5-1
TGCGCCAGCAGCTTGGCCTCTAGCGGGAGCACAGATACGCAGTATTTT
CASSLASSGSTDTQYF
>TRBD1|NA|TRBJ2-1|TRBV9
TGTGCCAGCAGCGTTCGGACAGGAACGGATGAGCAGTTCTTC
CASSVRTGTDEQFF
>TRBD1|NA|TRBJ2-1|TRBV19
TGTGCCAGTAGTCCTGGACAGGGGGGTTACAATGAGCAGTTCTTC
CASSPGQGGYNEQFF
>TRBD2|NA|TRBJ2-7|TRBV27
TGTGCCAGCGGGGACGGGACTAGCGGGAGGGCCGTCCCCGAGCAGTACTTC
CASGDGTSGRAVPEQYF
>NA|once|TRBJ2-1|TRBV7-3
TGTGCCAGCAGCCCACAGAGCGGACTATACAATGAGCAGTTCTTC
CASSPQSGLYNEQFF
>NA|NA|TRBJ1-1|TRBV5-6
TGTGCCAGCAGCTTGAACGACCGCAGGATGAACACTGAAGCTTTCTTT
CASSLNDRRMNTEAFF
>NA|NA|TRBJ1-1|TRBV29-1
TGCAGCGCCACTATGGGGGGAAGGAGAACGGGGCGGGCTTTCTTT
CSATMGGRRTGRAFF
>TRBD2|NA|TRBJ2-7|TRBV6-2/TRBV6-3
TGTGCCAGCAGCCGGCGGGGGACTGCCTCCTACGAGCAGTACTTC
CASSRRGTASYEQYF
>NA|NA|TRBJ1-5|TRBV2
TGTGCCAGCACCCCTACAGGGTTCCAGCCCCAGCATTTT
CASTPTGFQPQHF